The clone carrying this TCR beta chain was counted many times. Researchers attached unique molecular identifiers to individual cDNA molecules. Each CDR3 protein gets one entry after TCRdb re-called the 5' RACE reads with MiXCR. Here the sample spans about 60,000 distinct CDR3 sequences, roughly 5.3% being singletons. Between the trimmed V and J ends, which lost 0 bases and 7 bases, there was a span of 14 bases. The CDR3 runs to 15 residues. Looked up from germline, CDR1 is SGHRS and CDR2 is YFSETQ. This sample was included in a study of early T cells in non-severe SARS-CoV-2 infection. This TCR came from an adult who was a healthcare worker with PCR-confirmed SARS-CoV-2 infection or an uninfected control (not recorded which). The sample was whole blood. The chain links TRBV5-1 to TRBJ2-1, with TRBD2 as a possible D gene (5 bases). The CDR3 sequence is CASSLDGVATNEQFF. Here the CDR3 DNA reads TGCGCCAGCAGCTTGGATGGGGTAGCGACGAATGAGCAGTTCTTC. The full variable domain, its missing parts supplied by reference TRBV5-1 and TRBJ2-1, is KAGVTQTPRYLIKTRGQQVTLSCSPISGHRSVSWYQQTPGQGLQFLFEYFSETQRNKGNFPGRFSGRQFSNSRSEMNVSTLELGDSALYLCASSLDGVATNEQFFGPGTRLTVL.